Listed here are 29 T cell receptor beta chains from one sample, sequenced in a study of spatial heterogeneity in lung cancer. Time point given: blood at routine non-recurrence follow-up after resection. TCRdb re-derived calls from the 5' RACE reads in MiXCR, one entry per CDR3 protein. The data hold around 100,000 distinct CDR3 sequences, with about 10% observed a single time. The sequencing here drew on PBMCs, taken at follow-up. Receptors were obtained from a female donor with early-stage non-small cell lung cancer.

The V and J genes are TRBV5-1 and TRBJ1-4; D may be TRBD1 (6 bases). This CDR3 contains 14 residues. Germline V gene lookup returns CDR1 SGHRS and CDR2 YFSETQ. The V end lost 3 bases, the J end lost 3 bases, and 9 bases lay between the germline ends. The CDR3 region has the DNA TGCGCCAGCAGCTCGACAGGAGCTAATGAAAAACTGTTTTTT. It encodes CASSSTGANEKLFF.

As to this clonotype: At one end, the junction sequence differs from germline, possibly due to a read error. This chain joins TRBV6-6 and TRBJ2-2; perhaps TRBD1 as D (6 bases). This CDR3 is 15 amino acids long. Germline V lookup: CDR1 MNHNY, CDR2 SVGAGI (reference sequence). The CDR3 loop is CTSTRRGGNTGELFF. DNA of the CDR3: TGTACCAGCACCCGCAGGGGCGGGAACACCGGGGAGCTGTTTTTT.

Written as DNA, the CDR3 is TGCAGTGCTAGAACGAGCGGGAGCTCCTACGAGCAGTACTTC. Translating gives CSARTSGSSYEQYF. The genes are TRBV20-1 and TRBJ2-7; 8 bases align to TRBD2. The CDR3 covers 14 residues. CDR1 is DFQATT, CDR2 SNEGSKA, per germline (reference sequence). After removal of 2 bases from V and 0 bases from J, the junction contained 3 bases not matched to a gene.

This clonotype was seen more than once but under ten times. CDR3 bases: TGTGCCAGCAGTTTAGTCCGCTCGAGGTCCTACGAGCAGTACGTC. Translating gives CASSLVRSRSYEQYV. The genes are TRBV27 and TRBJ2-7; D unresolved. Germline values: CDR1 MNHEY, CDR2 SMNVEV (reference sequence). This CDR3 is built from 15 residues. V was pared by 2 bases and J by 1 base, with 12 bases between.

The chain is built from TRBV7-2 and TRBJ1-1, with D perhaps matching TRBD1 (6 bases). Trimming left V 1 base short and J 7 bases short, with 13 bases between. CDR3 length: 14 residues. Germline lookup yields CDR1 SGHTA and CDR2 FQGNSA. The CDR3 DNA reads TGTGCCAGCAGCTTAGGGGGGCACCTCGGTGAAGCTTTCTTT. It encodes CASSLGGHLGEAFF. Full variable domain (rest looked up from reference TRBV7-2 and TRBJ1-1): GAGVSQSPSNKVTEKGKDVELRCDPISGHTALYWYRQSLGQGLEFLIYFQGNSAPDKSGLPSDRFSAERTGGSVSTLTIQRTQQEDSAVYLCASSLGGHLGEAFFGQGTRLTVV.

This clonotype has a handful of counts. This chain links TRBV7-3 with TRBJ1-6; the match to TRBD1 covers 9 bases. This CDR3 is built from 19 residues. CDR1 and CDR2 (germline): SGHTA, FQGTGA. J gave up 7 bases and V 10 bases, and 23 bases lay outside the gene matches. The CDR3 DNA reads as TGTGCCACGACTTACCCGGGACAGGGAGAGAGGTTCCAAAATTCACCCCTCCACTTT. Its protein product is CATTYPGQGERFQNSPLHF.

This clonotype came up a few times. The chain is built from TRBV6-2 or TRBV6-3 and TRBJ1-5; the D gene is possibly TRBD1 (5 bases). Between the trimmed V and J ends, which lost 8 bases and 4 bases, there was a span of 12 bases. This CDR3 has 13 residues. The germline gives CDR1 MNHEY, CDR2 SVGEGT. The CDR3 DNA follows: TGTGCCAGCGGGACGATTCCTAATCAGCCCCAGCATTTT. Translated: CASGTIPNQPQHF.

This clonotype was recorded a few times. This chain joins TRBV5-1 and TRBJ2-1; 10 bases match TRBD2. The CDR3 sequence is 15 residues long. Germline CDR1 is SGHRS and CDR2 is YFSETQ. J lost 2 bases, V lost 4 bases, and 3 bases had no gene match. The CDR3 DNA is TGCGCCAGCAGCCCTACTAGCGGGACCTACAATGAGCAGTTCTTC. The encoded protein is CASSPTSGTYNEQFF.

The chain carries TRBV4-2 and TRBJ2-7; 9 bases are shared with TRBD2. CDR3 length: 15 residues. Trimming cost V 4 bases and J 7 bases; bases outside gene matches: 11. Per germline, CDR1 LGHNA and CDR2 YNFKEQ. For the CDR3, the DNA is TGTGCCAGCAGCCCGGGGCGGAGCGGGAGGAGTGAGCAGTACTTC. Protein sequence: CASSPGRSGRSEQYF.

This clonotype appeared a single time. This sequence joins TRBV25-1 and TRBJ2-5, with D perhaps TRBD2 (7 bases). Trimming stripped 7 bases from V and 7 bases from J, with 22 bases between. Germline values: CDR1 MGHDK, CDR2 SYGVNS. The CDR3 is 15 residues long. CDR3 DNA sequence: TGTGCCAGCACCATGGGGGGGGCGCGTGGTGGGACCCAGTACTTC. Translating it yields CASTMGGARGGTQYF. Variable domain in full (rest from reference TRBV25-1 and TRBJ2-5): EADIYQTPRYLVIGTGKKITLECSQTMGHDKMYWYQQDPGMELHLIHYSYGVNSTEKGDLSSESTVSRIRTEHFPLTLESARPSHTSQYLCASTMGGARGGTQYFGPGTRLLVL.

This clonotype occurred a few times. The chain combines TRBV6-5 with TRBJ1-5, with TRBD1 as a possible D gene (6 bases). The CDR3 has 15 amino acids. The germline V gene encodes CDR1 MNHEY and CDR2 SVGAGI. The ends were cut back, 0 bases at V and 7 bases at J, with 13 bases in the middle. The CDR3 DNA sequence: TGTGCCAGCAGTTACTCGAGGACAGTACGGCAGCCCCAGCATTTT. Residues: CASSYSRTVRQPQHF.

The table lists this clonotype with many counts. This sequence joins TRBV10-3 and TRBJ1-5; unclear D gene. V gave up 6 bases and J gave up 6 bases, with 15 bases separating them. The CDR3 spans 14 residues. Germline-derived CDR1 and CDR2 are ENHRY and SYGVKD. The CDR3 sequence is CAISPRALGQPQHF. The CDR3 DNA sequence: TGTGCCATCAGCCCCCGAGCTTTAGGTCAGCCCCAGCATTTT.

V is TRBV4-1 and J is TRBJ1-4; D gene uncertain. Germline V gene lookup returns CDR1 MGHRA and CDR2 YSYEKL. The length of the CDR3 is 16 residues. V lost 1 base and J lost 9, with 18 bases in between. The CDR3 sequence: CASSQGTSQHQKKLFF. The CDR3 DNA reads TGCGCCAGCAGCCAAGGTACTTCGCAACATCAGAAAAAACTGTTTTTT.

The V and J genes are TRBV20-1 and TRBJ2-1; TRBD1 agrees at 8 bases. The CDR3 covers 11 residues. Germline CDR1 is DFQATT and CDR2 is SNEGSKA (reference sequence). V lost 2 bases, J lost 12 bases, and 3 bases stayed unmatched. The CDR3 DNA is TGCAGTGCTAGATGGACAGGGCGGCAGTTCTTC. Its protein is CSARWTGRQFF.

This clonotype was seen ten or more times. The chain carries TRBV5-1 and TRBJ2-3; 7 nucleotides align to TRBD1. The V gene end was trimmed by 3 bases and the J gene end by 3 bases; junction bases not matched to a gene: 4. Germline-derived CDR1 and CDR2 are SGHRS and YFSETQ. The CDR3 runs to 14 residues. The CDR3 nucleotides are TGCGCCAGCAGCTCGGACAGGTTGACAGATACGCAGTATTTT. The encoded protein is CASSSDRLTDTQYF. Variable domain in full (rest from reference TRBV5-1 and TRBJ2-3): KAGVTQTPRYLIKTRGQQVTLSCSPISGHRSVSWYQQTPGQGLQFLFEYFSETQRNKGNFPGRFSGRQFSNSRSEMNVSTLELGDSALYLCASSSDRLTDTQYFGPGTRLTVL.

In its sample, this clonotype was seen many times. The J gene is TRBJ2-7, the V gene TRBV5-6; D call uncertain. The CDR3 consists of 14 residues. Trimming stripped 0 bases from V and 1 base from J, with 8 bases between. CDR1 and CDR2 from the germline V gene are SGHDT and YYEEEE. The CDR3: CASSLAPQSYEQYV. The DNA of the CDR3 is TGTGCCAGCAGCTTGGCCCCTCAGTCCTACGAGCAGTACGTC.

The chain combines TRBV5-1 with TRBJ1-5, with D possibly TRBD1 on 5 matching bases. The CDR3 length is 14 residues. Germline CDR1 and CDR2: SGHRS and YFSETQ. Trimming left V 5 bases short and J 2 bases short, with 11 bases between. This chain's CDR3 is CASSVLGGNQPQHF. The CDR3 DNA is TGCGCCAGCAGTGTGTTGGGGGGCAATCAGCCCCAGCATTTT.

In this sample, this clonotype turned up many times. The chain has TRBV29-1 and TRBJ1-4; 8 bases agree with TRBD1. V gave up 5 bases and J gave up 4 bases; unmatched junction bases: 9. Germline V gene data show CDR1 as SQVTM and CDR2 as ANQGSEA. The CDR3 spans 15 residues. CDR3 bases: TGCAGCGTTTCTAGAGGGACAGGAGATAATGAAAAACTGTTTTTT. The encoded protein is CSVSRGTGDNEKLFF.

The V gene is TRBV19, the J gene TRBJ1-4, with 10 bases that match TRBD1. The CDR3 is made up of 15 amino acids. The V gene end was trimmed by 5 bases and the J gene end by 6 bases; junction bases not matched to a gene: 6. Germline-derived CDR1 and CDR2 are LNHDA and SQIVND (reference sequence). CDR3 amino acids: CASSPGQGNDEKLFF. As DNA, the CDR3 is TGTGCCAGTAGTCCGGGACAGGGGAACGATGAAAAACTGTTTTTT.

The chain employs TRBV24-1 and TRBJ2-2; 7 bases line up with TRBD2. The CDR3 sequence is 17 residues long. V trimming: 3 bases; J trimming: 6 bases; junction bases outside the gene matches: 12. CDR1 KGHDR and CDR2 SFDVKD come from the germline V gene. CDR3 DNA sequence: TGTGCCACCAGTGATCCCTGGGGGAGGGTCTCGTCCGGGGAGCTGTTTTTT. Translated, it gives CATSDPWGRVSSGELFF.

This clonotype showed up just a few times. The V call is TRBV7-3, the J call TRBJ2-3; TRBD1 is a possible D gene (5 bases). This CDR3 spans 15 amino acids. Germline V gene sequence: CDR1 SGHTA, CDR2 FQGTGA. V was clipped by 1 base and J by 3 bases, with 11 bases between them. This chain's CDR3 is CASSLRGGVTDTQYF. The DNA of the CDR3 is TGTGCCAGCAGCTTAAGGGGCGGAGTGACAGATACGCAGTATTTT.

This clonotype has a handful of counts. The chain uses TRBV29-1 and TRBJ2-1; D unclear. V lost 4 bases, J lost 8 bases, and 15 bases lay in between. Germline V gene lookup returns CDR1 SQVTM and CDR2 ANQGSEA. The CDR3 has 13 amino acids. The CDR3 here is CSVVWALPDEQFF. CDR3 DNA sequence: TGCAGCGTTGTGTGGGCGTTACCAGATGAGCAGTTCTTC.

The rearrangement uses TRBV11-2 and TRBJ2-2; 7 bases align to TRBD2. This CDR3 contains 15 residues. With 3 bases clipped from V and 0 bases from J, the junction kept 1 base outside the gene matches. CDR1 is SGHAT, CDR2 FQNNGV, per germline. CDR3 residues: CASSLGGANTGELFF. In nucleotides, the CDR3 is TGTGCCAGCAGCTTGGGAGGGGCGAACACCGGGGAGCTGTTTTTT. Full variable domain (remainder filled in from reference TRBV11-2 and TRBJ2-2): EAGVAQSPRYKIIEKRQSVAFWCNPISGHATLYWYQQILGQGPKLLIQFQNNGVVDDSQLPKDRFSAERLKGVDSTLKIQPAKLEDSAVYLCASSLGGANTGELFFGEGSRLTVL.

The CDR3 here is CASSEFTTGQITGELFF. DNA for the CDR3: TGCGCCAGCAGTGAGTTCACAACAGGGCAAATCACCGGGGAGCTGTTTTTT. The gene calls are TRBV4-3 and TRBJ2-2; D is possibly TRBD1 (6 bases). V lost 6 bases, J lost 4 bases, and 21 bases lay in between. Germline-derived CDR1 and CDR2 are LGHNA and YSLEER. This CDR3 is 17 amino acids long.

A few counts support this clonotype. J is TRBJ2-7 and V is TRBV18; 7 nucleotides match TRBD1. The V gene's germline CDR1 is KGHSH and CDR2 LQKENI. Trimming took 2 bases from V and 3 from J; bases not matched to a gene: 4. The CDR3 extends over 14 amino acids. For the CDR3, the DNA is TGTGCCAGCTCACCAAGGGGGCAGATCTACGAGCAGTACTTC. This codes for CASSPRGQIYEQYF.

The V call is TRBV19, the J call TRBJ1-2; D may be TRBD1 (5 bases). The V end lost 4 bases, the J end lost 7 bases, and 13 bases lay between the germline ends. The CDR3 has 13 residues. Germline V gene sequence: CDR1 LNHDA, CDR2 SQIVND (reference sequence). CDR3 coding DNA: TGTGCCAGTAGTACACAGGTTTTTGGTGGCTACACCTTC. It yields the protein CASSTQVFGGYTF.

There are a few counts of this clonotype. This chain joins TRBV6-2 or TRBV6-3 and TRBJ1-2; 7 bases are a match to TRBD1. Germline V CDR1 and CDR2: MNHEY, SVGEGT. This CDR3 comprises 13 residues. Trimming cost V 1 base and J 9 bases; bases outside gene matches: 5. CDR3: CASSYLTGIRYTF. CDR3 sequence (DNA): TGTGCCAGCAGTTACTTGACAGGGATTCGCTACACCTTC.

This clonotype was seen a few times. This chain connects TRBV24-1 to TRBJ1-2, with D maybe TRBD1 (5 bases). Germline V gives CDR1 KGHDR, CDR2 SFDVKD. Trimming shortened V by 7 bases and J by 8 bases, and 16 bases separated the two germline ends. This CDR3 has 13 residues. The CDR3 region has the DNA TGTGCCACCAGGGGGGGAGTCATAGAAGGCTACACCTTC. Translating it yields CATRGGVIEGYTF.

Note on this clonotype: A read error is likely, as this CDR3 ends without the conserved phenylalanine or tryptophan. The gene calls are TRBV3-1 and TRBJ2-7, with D tentatively TRBD1 (6 bases). This CDR3 is 17 amino acids long. The V end lost 1 base, the J end lost 3 bases, and 19 bases lay between the germline ends. Germline V CDR1 and CDR2: LGHDT, YNNKEL (reference sequence). This CDR3 reads CASSQVIGTRKSYEQYY. The CDR3, as DNA: TGTGCCAGCAGCCAAGTGATAGGGACAAGAAAGAGCTACGAGCAGTACTAC.